A selection of T cell receptor beta chains follows, all from one sample in a study of beta chain features in type 1 diabetes. The repertoire was sequenced with immunoSEQ multiplex PCR; TCRdb's copy has only in-frame clones and lacks some. The sample lists about 230,000 clones, 9.6% seen once, with about 0.03% in the top ten. Sequencing was carried out using naive CD4+ T cells from blood. These receptors came from a woman aged 18 to 35 in good health. Each CDR3 is given with its conserved first and last residue. A D gene is named only where the DNA matches it firmly. Clone size, where shown, is once, few, many, or a class for clones that have expanded.

clone size	D gene	V gene	J gene	CDR3 DNA	CDR3 protein
.	TRBD1	TRBV7-6	TRBJ1-6	TGTGCCAGCAGCTTAGCGGGGGGACAGGGAGGTAATTCACCCCTCCACTTT	CASSLAGGQGGNSPLHF
.	.	TRBV9	TRBJ1-2	TGTGCCAGCAGGGTGCAGGGGAATGTAGATGGCTACACCTTC	CASRVQGNVDGYTF
few	.	TRBV5-1	TRBJ1-1	TGCGCCAGCAGCTTGGACGGCGGGGTATTTGAAGCTTTCTTT	CASSLDGGVFEAFF
.	.	TRBV25-1	TRBJ2-3	TGTGCCAGCAGTGAAGTGGACCCCACTGGGAGTACGCAGTATTTT	CASSEVDPTGSTQYF
few	TRBD1	TRBV5-1	TRBJ1-2	TGCGCCAGCAGCTTGGTGATGGAGACAGGGGGCGCGGGAGGCTACACCTTC	CASSLVMETGGAGGYTF
few	TRBD2	TRBV6-5	TRBJ2-7	TGTGCCAGCAGTAACAGCGGGAGCTACGAGCAGTACTTC	CASSNSGSYEQYF
.	.	TRBV12-5	TRBJ1-1	TGTGCTAGTGGTTTGGTAGGGGTGAACACTGAAGCTTTCTTT	CASGLVGVNTEAFF
few	.	TRBV2	TRBJ1-1	TGTGCCAGCAGTGAGCAAATTCTTGGGGGAGGGCAAGCTTTCTTT	CASSEQILGGGQAFF
few	.	TRBV30	TRBJ1-2	TGTGCCTGGAAAACCAGGGCTGCTAACTATGGCTACACCTTC	CAWKTRAANYGYTF
few	.	TRBV6-1	TRBJ2-7	TGTGCCAGCAGTGCAAGGACTGCTAGCTCCTACGAGCAGTACTTC	CASSARTASSYEQYF
.	.	TRBV30	TRBJ1-2	TGTGCCTGGAGTGCAGGGGCTGGCTACACCTTC	CAWSAGAGYTF
.	TRBD1	TRBV6-5	TRBJ2-7	TGTGCCAGCAGTTATGGGTCGGGGACAGGGGTCCACGAGCAGTACTTC	CASSYGSGTGVHEQYF
.	TRBD2	TRBV18	TRBJ2-1	TGTGCCAGCTCGCCAGGACTAGCGGGAGCTGAGCAGTTCTTC	CASSPGLAGAEQFF
.	TRBD2	TRBV19	TRBJ2-1	TGTGCCACCACCAGACTGGCGGGAGGGCTAGACAATGAGCAGTTCTTC	CATTRLAGGLDNEQFF
few	TRBD1	TRBV7-9	TRBJ2-1	TGTGCCAGCAGCCCCGCAGGACAGGGAAAAGAGAATGAGCAGTTCTTC	CASSPAGQGKENEQFF
.	.	TRBV30	TRBJ2-1	TGTGCCTGCCGGAGCGAGAGCTCCTACAATGAGCAGTTCTTC	CACRSESSYNEQFF